The rows below give T cell receptor beta chains drawn from one sample of a study of vaccination effects on CD4 cells after COVID-19. These TCRs' antigens remain unknown. Only in-frame clones appear in the TCRdb table, and some are missing; sequencing was by immunoSEQ multiplex PCR. The sample carries about 40,000 clones, around two thirds recorded once. The sequences come from CD4+ T cells from PBMCs cultured without peptide, collected after COVID-19 vaccination. The origin of the receptors is a human donor who received a COVID-19 vaccine. The CDR3 runs from the conserved cysteine through the conserved F or W. Part of the rows lack a size; the others show once, few, many or a class for expanded clones.

TRBV11-2,-,CASSLGVLYNEQFF
TRBV12-2,-,CASRLVGRQGTVYEQYF
TRBV24-1,-,CATSDFSGSGYTF
TRBV27,-,CASSSQGGNTIYF
TRBV2,few,CASRLLAGINEQFF
TRBV3-1/TRBV3-2,few,CASSQDLSNTDPYEQYF
TRBV27,-,CASSLSRAMAAFF
TRBV27,-,CASRRNLVTDTQYF
TRBV5-1,-,CASSPGTVSSYEQYF
TRBV7-9,-,CASSPPGLGGDTQYF
TRBV7-9,few,CASRWDRLGTEAFF
TRBV16,-,CASSERGSYNSPLHF
TRBV7-2,-,CASSPRGPTRGVETQYF
TRBV5-1,few,CASSSLLAGKNIQYF
TRBV5-4,-,CASSLKDRDSYNEQFF
TRBV6-5,-,CASSYSIWVSTDTQYF
TRBV2,once,CASRPQGGVQETQYF
TRBV5-1,-,CASVGGETGAITEAFF
TRBV28,-,CASIRTGNGELFF
TRBV14,-,CASSQIWGRPNEQFF
TRBV7-2,-,CASSLDQGSDEQYF
TRBV5-1,-,CASSESRGRNSEKLFF
TRBV13,-,CASSSRLVAANYGYTF
TRBV6-5,few,CASTSGQGDSPLHF
TRBV5-4,large,CASSLRGVEGNTEAFF
TRBV20-1,-,CSARDFPEQFF
TRBV6-5,-,CASTELRADTEAFF
TRBV12-3/TRBV12-4,few,CASSSQTTDTQYF
TRBV12-3/TRBV12-4,-,CASSPLPLNEQFF
TRBV14,-,CASSQDLDRHRGGYTF
TRBV9,-,CASSATGTGETQYF
TRBV12-3/TRBV12-4,-,CASSLEHGHGQFF
TRBV7-2,-,CASSLGVGVYEQYF
TRBV7-6,-,CASSLFDSTVVSYNEQFF
TRBV15,-,CATSRDQNNEQFF
TRBV20-1,-,CSAIDRNEQFF
TRBV5-5,-,CASSFLGGGKGYGYTF
TRBV19,-,CASRRDRVSNQPQHF